This T cell receptor (beta chain) was captured by sequencing in a study of blood T cell repertoires in COVID-19. The wider study: Samples of COVID-19 (acute and convalescent) were obtained from the United States, Italy and Spain. T cells, B-cell-depleted T cells, or PBMCs supplied cDNA or gDNA.

During active infection, Seattle patients enrolled and were then monitored through disease. The CDR3 length is 14 residues. Looked up from germline, CDR1 is PRHDT and CDR2 is FYEKMQ (reference sequence). Trimming stripped 6 bases from V and 2 bases from J, with 11 bases between. Under the authors' procedure: Amplification from reference gene primers served as the basis for estimated nucleated cell counts. Here immunoSEQ multiplex PCR was the method, and the copy in TCRdb shows in-frame clones only, minus some. V, J and clone size are those of that table, while D and trimming were read from the DNA. The sample holds some 180,000 clones; roughly 83% are singletons and the top ten take about 7%.

The genes are TRBV13 and TRBJ2-4; D is perhaps TRBD2 (5 bases). Sequencing was carried out using peripheral blood. This TCR was sampled from a middle-aged woman with COVID-19, enrolled during active disease. The CDR3 coding sequence is TGTGCCAGCAGATCTTCCGGGACCAAAAACATTCAGTACTTC. As protein: CASRSSGTKNIQYF.